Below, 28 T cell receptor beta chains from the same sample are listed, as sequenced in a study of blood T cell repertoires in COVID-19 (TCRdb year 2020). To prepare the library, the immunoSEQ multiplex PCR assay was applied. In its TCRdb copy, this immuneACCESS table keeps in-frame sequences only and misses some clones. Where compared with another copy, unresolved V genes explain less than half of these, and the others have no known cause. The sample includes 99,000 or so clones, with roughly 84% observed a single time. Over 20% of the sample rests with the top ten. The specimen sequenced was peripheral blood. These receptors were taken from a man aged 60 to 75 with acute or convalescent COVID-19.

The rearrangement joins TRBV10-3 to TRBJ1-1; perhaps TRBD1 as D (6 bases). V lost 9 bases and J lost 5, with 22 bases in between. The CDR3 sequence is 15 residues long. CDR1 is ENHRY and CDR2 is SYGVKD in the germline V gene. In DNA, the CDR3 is TGTGCCATGGGGAGTTTGGCGGGGGGCCGAACTGAAGCTTTCTTT. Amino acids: CAMGSLAGGRTEAFF.

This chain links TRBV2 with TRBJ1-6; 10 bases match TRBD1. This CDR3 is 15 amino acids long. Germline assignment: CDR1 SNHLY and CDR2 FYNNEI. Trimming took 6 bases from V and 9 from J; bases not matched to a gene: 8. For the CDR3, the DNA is TGTGCCAGCAGCCTTGGACAGGGGGGGGCTTCACCCCTCCACTTT. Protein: CASSLGQGGASPLHF. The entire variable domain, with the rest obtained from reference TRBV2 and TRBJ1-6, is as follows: EPEVTQTPSHQVTQMGQEVILRCVPISNHLYFYWYRQILGQKVEFLVSFYNNEISEKSEIFDDQFSVERPDGSNFTLKIRSTKLEDSAMYFCASSLGQGGASPLHFGNGTRLTVT.

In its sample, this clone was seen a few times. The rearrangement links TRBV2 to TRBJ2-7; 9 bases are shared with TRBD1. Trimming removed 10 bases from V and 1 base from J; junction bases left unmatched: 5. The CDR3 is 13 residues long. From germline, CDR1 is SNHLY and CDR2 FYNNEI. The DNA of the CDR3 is TGTGCCACAGGACAGGGGTCGTCCTACGAGCAGTACGTC. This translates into CATGQGSSYEQYV.

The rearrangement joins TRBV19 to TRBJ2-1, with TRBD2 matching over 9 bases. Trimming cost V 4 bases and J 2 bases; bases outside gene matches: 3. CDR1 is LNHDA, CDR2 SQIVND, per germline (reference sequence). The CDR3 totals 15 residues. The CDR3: CASSNVAGAYNEQFF. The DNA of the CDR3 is TGTGCCAGTAGTAATGTAGCGGGAGCCTACAATGAGCAGTTCTTC.

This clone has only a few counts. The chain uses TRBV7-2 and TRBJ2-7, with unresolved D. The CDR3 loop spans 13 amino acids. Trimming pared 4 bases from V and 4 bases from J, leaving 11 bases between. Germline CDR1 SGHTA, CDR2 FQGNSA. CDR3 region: CASSSDSRYEQYF. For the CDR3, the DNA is TGTGCCAGCAGCTCAGACTCGAGGTACGAGCAGTACTTC.

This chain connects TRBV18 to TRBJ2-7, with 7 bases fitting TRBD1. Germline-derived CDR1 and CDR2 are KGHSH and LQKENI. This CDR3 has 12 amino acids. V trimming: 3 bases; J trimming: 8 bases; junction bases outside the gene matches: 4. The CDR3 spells CASSPDRDQQYF. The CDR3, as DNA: TGTGCCAGCTCACCCGACAGGGATCAGCAGTACTTC.

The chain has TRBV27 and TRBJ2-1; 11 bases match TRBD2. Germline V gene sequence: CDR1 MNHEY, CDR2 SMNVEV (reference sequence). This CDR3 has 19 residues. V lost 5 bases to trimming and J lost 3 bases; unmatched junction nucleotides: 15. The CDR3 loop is CASSRSLELAGGSYNEQFF. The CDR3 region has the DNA TGTGCCAGCAGTCGTTCACTTGAATTAGCGGGAGGGAGCTACAATGAGCAGTTCTTC.

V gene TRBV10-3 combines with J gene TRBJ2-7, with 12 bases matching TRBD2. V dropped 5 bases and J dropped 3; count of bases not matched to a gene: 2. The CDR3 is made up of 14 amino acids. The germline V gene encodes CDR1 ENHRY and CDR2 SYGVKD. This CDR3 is CAISKTSGGYEQYV. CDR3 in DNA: TGTGCCATCAGTAAGACTAGCGGGGGCTACGAGCAGTACGTC.

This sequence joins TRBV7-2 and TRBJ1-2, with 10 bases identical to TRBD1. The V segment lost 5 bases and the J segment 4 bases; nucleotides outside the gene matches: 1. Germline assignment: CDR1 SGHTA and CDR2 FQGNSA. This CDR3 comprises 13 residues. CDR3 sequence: CASSRQGAYGYTF. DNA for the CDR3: TGTGCCAGCAGCCGACAGGGGGCCTATGGCTACACCTTC.

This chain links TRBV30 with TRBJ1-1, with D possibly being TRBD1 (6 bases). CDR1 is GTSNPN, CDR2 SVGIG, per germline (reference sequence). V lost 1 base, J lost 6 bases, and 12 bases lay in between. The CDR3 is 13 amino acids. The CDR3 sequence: CAWSGTARPEAFF. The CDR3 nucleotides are TGTGCCTGGAGTGGGACAGCGAGACCTGAAGCTTTCTTT.

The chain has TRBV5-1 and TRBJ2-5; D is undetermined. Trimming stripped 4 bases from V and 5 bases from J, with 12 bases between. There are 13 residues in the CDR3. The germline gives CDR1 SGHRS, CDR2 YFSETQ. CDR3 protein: CASSTYLRETQYF. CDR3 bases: TGCGCCAGCAGCACCTATCTCCGGGAGACCCAGTACTTC.

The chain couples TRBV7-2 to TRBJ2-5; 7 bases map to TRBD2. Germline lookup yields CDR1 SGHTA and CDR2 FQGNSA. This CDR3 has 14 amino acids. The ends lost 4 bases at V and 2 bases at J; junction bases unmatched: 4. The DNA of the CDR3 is TGTGCCAGCAGCTGGGGGGGATATCAAGAGACCCAGTACTTC. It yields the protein CASSWGGYQETQYF.

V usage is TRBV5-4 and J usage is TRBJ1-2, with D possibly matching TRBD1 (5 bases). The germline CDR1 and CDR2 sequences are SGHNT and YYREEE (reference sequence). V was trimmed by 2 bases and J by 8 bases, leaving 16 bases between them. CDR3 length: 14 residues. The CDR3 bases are TGTGCCAGCAGCTTACGGCAGGGCCCCTGGGGCTACACCTTC. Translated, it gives CASSLRQGPWGYTF. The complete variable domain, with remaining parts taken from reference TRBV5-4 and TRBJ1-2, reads ETGVTQSPTHLIKTRGQQVTLRCSSQSGHNTVSWYQQALGQGPQFIFQYYREEENGRGNFPPRFSGLQFPNYSSELNVNALELDDSALYLCASSLRQGPWGYTFGSGTRLTVV.

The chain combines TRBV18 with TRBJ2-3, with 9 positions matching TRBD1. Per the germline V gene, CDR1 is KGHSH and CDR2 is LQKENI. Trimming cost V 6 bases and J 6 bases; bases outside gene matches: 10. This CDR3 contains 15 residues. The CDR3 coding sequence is TGTGCCAGCTCCCTGGGGACAGGGTCTTTCGATACGCAGTATTTT. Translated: CASSLGTGSFDTQYF.

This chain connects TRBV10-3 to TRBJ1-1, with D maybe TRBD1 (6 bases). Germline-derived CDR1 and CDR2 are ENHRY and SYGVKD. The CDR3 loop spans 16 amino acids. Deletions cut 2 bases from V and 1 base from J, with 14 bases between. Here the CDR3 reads CAISEPGARGNTEAFF. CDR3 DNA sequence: TGTGCCATCAGTGAGCCAGGGGCCAGGGGGAACACTGAAGCTTTCTTT.

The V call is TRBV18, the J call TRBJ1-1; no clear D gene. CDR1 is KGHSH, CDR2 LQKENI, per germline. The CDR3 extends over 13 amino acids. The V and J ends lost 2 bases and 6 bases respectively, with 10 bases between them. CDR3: CASSPDLEAEAFF. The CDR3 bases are TGTGCCAGCTCACCAGACCTGGAGGCTGAAGCTTTCTTT.

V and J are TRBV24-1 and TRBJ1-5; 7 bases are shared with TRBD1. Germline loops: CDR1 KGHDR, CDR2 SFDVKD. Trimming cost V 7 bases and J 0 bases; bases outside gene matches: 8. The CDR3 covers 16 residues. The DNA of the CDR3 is TGTGCCACCAGCCCGGGACAGTTTAATAGCAATCAGCCCCAGCATTTT. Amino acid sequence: CATSPGQFNSNQPQHF.

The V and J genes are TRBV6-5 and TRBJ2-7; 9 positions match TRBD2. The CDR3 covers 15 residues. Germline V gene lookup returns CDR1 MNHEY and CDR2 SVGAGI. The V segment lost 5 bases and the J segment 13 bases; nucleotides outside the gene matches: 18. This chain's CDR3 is CASSPTAGGPFFVYF. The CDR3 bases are TGTGCCAGCAGTCCCACGGCGGGAGGGCCATTTTTCGTTTACTTC.

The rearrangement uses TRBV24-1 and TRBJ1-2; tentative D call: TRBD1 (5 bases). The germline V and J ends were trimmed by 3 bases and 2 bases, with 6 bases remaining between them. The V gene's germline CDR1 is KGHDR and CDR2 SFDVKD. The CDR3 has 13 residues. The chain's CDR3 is CATSDNRNYGYTF. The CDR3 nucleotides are TGTGCCACCAGTGATAACAGGAACTATGGCTACACCTTC.

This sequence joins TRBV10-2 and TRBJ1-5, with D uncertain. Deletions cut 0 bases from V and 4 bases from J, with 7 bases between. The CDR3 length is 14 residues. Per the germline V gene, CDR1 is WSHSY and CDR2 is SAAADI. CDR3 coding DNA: TGCGCCAGCAGTGAGTCGACACGGAATCAGCCCCAGCATTTT. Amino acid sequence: CASSESTRNQPQHF.

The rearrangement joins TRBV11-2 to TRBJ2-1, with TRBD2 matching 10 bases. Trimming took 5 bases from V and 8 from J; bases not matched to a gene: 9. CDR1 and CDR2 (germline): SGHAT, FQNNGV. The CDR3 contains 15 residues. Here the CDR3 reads CASSLRASGSHEQFF. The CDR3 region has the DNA TGTGCCAGCAGCCTCCGGGCTAGCGGGAGTCATGAGCAGTTCTTC.

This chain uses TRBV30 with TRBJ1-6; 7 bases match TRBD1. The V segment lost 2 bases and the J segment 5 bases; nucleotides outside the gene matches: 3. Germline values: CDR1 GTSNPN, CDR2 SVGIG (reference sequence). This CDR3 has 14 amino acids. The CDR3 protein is CAWSQGQDNSPLHF. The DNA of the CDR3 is TGTGCCTGGAGTCAAGGACAGGATAATTCACCCCTCCACTTT.

The CDR3 DNA reads as TGTGCCAGCAGCTTAGGGGGACTAGCCGAGCAGTACGTC. This codes for CASSLGGLAEQYV. The V gene is TRBV7-8, the J gene TRBJ2-7, with 9 positions matching TRBD2. The CDR3 sequence is 13 residues long. Germline values: CDR1 SGHVS, CDR2 FQNEAQ. V lost 1 base and J lost 6; bases outside the gene matches: 1.

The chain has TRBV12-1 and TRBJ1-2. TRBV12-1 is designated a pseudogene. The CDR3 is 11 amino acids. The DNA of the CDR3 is TGTGCCAGCAGCTTTTCCCCACTCTGCACCTTC. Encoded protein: CASSFSPLCTF.

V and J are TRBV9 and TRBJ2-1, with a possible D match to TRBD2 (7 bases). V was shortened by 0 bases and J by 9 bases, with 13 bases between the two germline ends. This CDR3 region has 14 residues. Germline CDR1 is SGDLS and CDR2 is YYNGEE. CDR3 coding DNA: TGTGCCAGCAGCGTAGACGGGGGGCATTCTGAGCAGTTCTTC. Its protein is CASSVDGGHSEQFF.

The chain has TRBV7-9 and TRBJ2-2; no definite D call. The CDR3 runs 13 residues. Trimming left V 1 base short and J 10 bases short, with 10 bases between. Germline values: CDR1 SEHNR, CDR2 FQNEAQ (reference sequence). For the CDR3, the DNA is TGTGCCAGCAGCTTAGTGGCCGTACCGGAGCTGTTTTTT. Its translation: CASSLVAVPELFF.

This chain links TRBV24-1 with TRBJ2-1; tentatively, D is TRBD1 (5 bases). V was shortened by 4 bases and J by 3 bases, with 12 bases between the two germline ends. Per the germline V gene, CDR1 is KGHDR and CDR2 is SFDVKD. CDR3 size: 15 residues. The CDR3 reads CATSEPQGNYNEQFF. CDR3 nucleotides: TGTGCCACCAGTGAGCCCCAGGGAAACTACAATGAGCAGTTCTTC.

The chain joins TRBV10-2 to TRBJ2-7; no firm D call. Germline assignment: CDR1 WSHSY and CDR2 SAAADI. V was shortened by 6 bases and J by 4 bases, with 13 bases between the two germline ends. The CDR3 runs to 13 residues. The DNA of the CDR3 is TGCGCCAGCAGACAACCTTCCCAGTACGAGCAGTACGTC. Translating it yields CASRQPSQYEQYV.